This T cell receptor beta chain was captured by sequencing in a study of beta chain features in type 1 diabetes. Study-wide context: Cell yields, gender and age were similar in healthy donors and patients. About 110 million sorted cells were examined across all samples.

What was sequenced were expressed TCRB transcripts, since all of the isolated RNA had been reverse transcribed. Profiled with immunoSEQ multiplex PCR; TCRdb holds only in-frame clones, not every one. This table holds some 270,000 clones, roughly 15% found once. CD45RO/CCR7/CD25/CD127/CD95/CD27 sorting isolated CD4+ naive, central memory, regulatory and stem cell-like memory cells. Germline V CDR1 and CDR2: MNHNS, SASEGT. This CDR3 region has 14 residues. V dropped 10 bases and J dropped 7; count of bases not matched to a gene: 7. The rearrangement joins TRBV6-1 to TRBJ2-1, with 13 bases aligning to TRBD2. This clonotype was obtained from a woman in her forties in good health. Specimen: naive CD4+ T cells from blood. CDR3 in amino acids: CATSPGLAGNEQFF. CDR3 nucleotide sequence: TGTGCCACTTCCCCGGGACTAGCGGGAAATGAGCAGTTCTTC.